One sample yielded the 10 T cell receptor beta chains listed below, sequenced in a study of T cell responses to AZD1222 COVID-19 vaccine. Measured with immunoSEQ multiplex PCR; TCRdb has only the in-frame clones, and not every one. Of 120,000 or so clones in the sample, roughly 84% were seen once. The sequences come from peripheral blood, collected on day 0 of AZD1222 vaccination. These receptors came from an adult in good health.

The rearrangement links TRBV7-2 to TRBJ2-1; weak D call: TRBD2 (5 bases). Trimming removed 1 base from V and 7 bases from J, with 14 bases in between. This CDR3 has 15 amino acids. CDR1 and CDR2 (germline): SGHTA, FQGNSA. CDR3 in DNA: TGTGCCAGCAGCTTAGGAAGTGCGGTAGCGAATGAGCAGTTCTTC. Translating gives CASSLGSAVANEQFF. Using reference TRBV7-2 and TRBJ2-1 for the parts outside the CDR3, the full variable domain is GAGVSQSPSNKVTEKGKDVELRCDPISGHTALYWYRQSLGQGLEFLIYFQGNSAPDKSGLPSDRFSAERTGGSVSTLTIQRTQQEDSAVYLCASSLGSAVANEQFFGPGTRLTVL.

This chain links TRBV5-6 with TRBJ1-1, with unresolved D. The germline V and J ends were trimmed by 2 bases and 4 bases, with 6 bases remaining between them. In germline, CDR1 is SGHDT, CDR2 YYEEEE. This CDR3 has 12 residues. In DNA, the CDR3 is TGTGCCAGCAGCTTTTTAACCACTGAAGCTTTCTTT. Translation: CASSFLTTEAFF.

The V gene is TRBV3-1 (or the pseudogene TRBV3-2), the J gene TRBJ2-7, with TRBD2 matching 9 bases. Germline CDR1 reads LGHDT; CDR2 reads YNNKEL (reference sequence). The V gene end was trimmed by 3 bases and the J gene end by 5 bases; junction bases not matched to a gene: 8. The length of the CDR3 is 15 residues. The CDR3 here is CASSHLAGAKHEQYF. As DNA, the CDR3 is TGTGCCAGCAGCCACTTAGCGGGGGCCAAGCACGAGCAGTACTTC.

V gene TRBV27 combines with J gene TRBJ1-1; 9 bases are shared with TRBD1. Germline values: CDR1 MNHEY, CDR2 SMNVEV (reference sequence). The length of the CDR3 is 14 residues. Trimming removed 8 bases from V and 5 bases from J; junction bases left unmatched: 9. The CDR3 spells CASGTGQGRTEAFF. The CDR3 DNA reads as TGTGCCAGCGGCACCGGACAGGGGCGTACTGAAGCTTTCTTT.

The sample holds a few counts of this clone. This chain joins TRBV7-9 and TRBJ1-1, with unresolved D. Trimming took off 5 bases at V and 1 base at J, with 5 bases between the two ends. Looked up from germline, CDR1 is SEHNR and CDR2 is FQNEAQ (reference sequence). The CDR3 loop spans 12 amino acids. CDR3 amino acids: CASSRENTEAFF. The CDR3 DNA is TGTGCCAGCAGCCGGGAGAACACTGAAGCTTTCTTT.

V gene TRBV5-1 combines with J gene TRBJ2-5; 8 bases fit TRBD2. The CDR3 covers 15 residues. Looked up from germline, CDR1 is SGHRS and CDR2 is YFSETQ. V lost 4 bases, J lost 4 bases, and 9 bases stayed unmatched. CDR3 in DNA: TGCGCCAGCAGCCAGCAAGCGGGGGTGAGAGAGACCCAGTACTTC. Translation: CASSQQAGVRETQYF.

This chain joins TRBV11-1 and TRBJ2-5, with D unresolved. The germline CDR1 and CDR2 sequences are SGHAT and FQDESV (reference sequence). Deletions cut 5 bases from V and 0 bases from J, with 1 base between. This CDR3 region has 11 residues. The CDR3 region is CASSHQETQYF. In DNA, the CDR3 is TGTGCCAGCAGCCACCAAGAGACCCAGTACTTC.

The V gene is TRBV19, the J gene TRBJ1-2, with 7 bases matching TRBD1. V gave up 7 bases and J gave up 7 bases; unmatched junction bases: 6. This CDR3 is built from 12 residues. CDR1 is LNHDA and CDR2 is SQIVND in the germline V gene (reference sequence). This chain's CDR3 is CASKGGYVGYTF. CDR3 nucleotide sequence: TGTGCCAGTAAAGGGGGCTATGTTGGCTACACCTTC.

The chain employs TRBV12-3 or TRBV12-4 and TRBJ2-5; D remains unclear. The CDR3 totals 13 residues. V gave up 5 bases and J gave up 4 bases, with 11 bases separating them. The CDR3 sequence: CASSLHLRETQYF. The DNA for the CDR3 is TGTGCCAGCAGTCTACATTTGAGAGAGACCCAGTACTTC.

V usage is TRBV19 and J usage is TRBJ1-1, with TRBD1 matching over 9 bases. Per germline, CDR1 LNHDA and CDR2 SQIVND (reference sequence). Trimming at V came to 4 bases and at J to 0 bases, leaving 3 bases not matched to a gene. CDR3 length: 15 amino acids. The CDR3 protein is CASSRGTGMNTEAFF. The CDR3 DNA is TGTGCCAGTAGTAGAGGGACAGGGATGAACACTGAAGCTTTCTTT.